This entry lists 29 T cell receptor beta chains sequenced from one sample in a study of T cells after yellow fever vaccination. Each CDR3 protein gets one entry after TCRdb re-called the 5' RACE reads with MiXCR. The profile shows 450,000 to 650,000 distinct CDR3 sequences, just over 20% of them singletons. The specimen comprised PBMCs, sampled approximately 20 days after the first yellow fever vaccination. The origin of the receptors is a man in his late teens or twenties who received the YFV17D yellow fever vaccine.

V and J are TRBV7-9 and TRBJ2-2; D remains unclear. Germline CDR1 reads SEHNR; CDR2 reads FQNEAQ (reference sequence). V lost 4 bases to trimming and J lost 7 bases, with 10 bases between them. The CDR3 is made up of 13 amino acids. The CDR3 sequence: CASSSYGVGELFF. The CDR3 DNA is TGTGCCAGCAGCTCCTACGGTGTCGGGGAGCTGTTTTTT.

This clonotype was detected a few times. V usage is TRBV5-1 and J usage is TRBJ2-7; D perhaps matches TRBD2 (5 bases). Germline lookup yields CDR1 SGHRS and CDR2 YFSETQ. The CDR3 totals 12 residues. V was cut by 7 bases and J by 3 bases, with 11 bases left in between. CDR3 residues: CASPYRGYEQYF. CDR3 sequence (DNA): TGCGCCAGCCCCTACCGGGGCTACGAGCAGTACTTC.

This clonotype was recorded only once. The rearrangement links TRBV9 to TRBJ2-2, with unresolved D. Germline CDR1 reads SGDLS; CDR2 reads YYNGEE. The length of the CDR3 is 13 residues. V lost 4 bases, J lost 6 bases, and 10 bases lay in between. The CDR3 loop is CASSPDPSGELFF. The CDR3 nucleotides read TGTGCCAGCAGCCCAGACCCCTCCGGGGAGCTGTTTTTT.

V and J are TRBV5-1 and TRBJ1-2, with D tentatively TRBD1 (5 bases). The V and J ends lost 0 bases and 9 bases respectively, with 24 bases between them. The CDR3 consists of 17 residues. CDR1 and CDR2 from the germline V gene are SGHRS and YFSETQ. The CDR3 loop is CASSLAKWGSDLRSYTF. DNA of the CDR3: TGCGCCAGCAGCTTGGCCAAATGGGGCAGCGATTTGAGGAGCTACACCTTC.

Of note for this clonotype: A much bigger clone sits one base away, suggesting this may be a read error. The rearrangement uses TRBV6-5 and TRBJ1-1; D is undetermined. The germline V and J ends were trimmed by 5 bases and 1 base, with 5 bases remaining between them. The CDR3 covers 12 residues. The germline V gene has CDR1 MNHEY and CDR2 SVGAGI. The CDR3 reads CASSTENTEAFF. CDR3 DNA: TGTGCCAGCAGTACAGAGAACACTGAAGCTTTCTTT.

This rearrangement joins TRBV10-2 to TRBJ2-2, with unresolved D. The CDR3 is made up of 11 amino acids. With 6 bases removed from V and 6 bases from J, the gap between germline ends came to 5 bases. Looked up from germline, CDR1 is WSHSY and CDR2 is SAAADI. The CDR3: CASRGPGELFF. Written as DNA, the CDR3 is TGCGCCAGCAGAGGCCCCGGGGAGCTGTTTTTT.

The chain has TRBV7-9 and TRBJ2-7, with 7 bases lining up with TRBD1. The CDR3 contains 13 residues. Germline lookup yields CDR1 SEHNR and CDR2 FQNEAQ (reference sequence). Trimming took 6 bases from V and 3 from J; bases not matched to a gene: 5. The CDR3 reads CASRDRRRYEQYF. The CDR3 nucleotides are TGTGCCAGCAGGGACAGGCGCCGCTACGAGCAGTACTTC.

The table lists this clonotype with a few counts. V and J are TRBV27 and TRBJ2-2; D not resolved. The germline V gene encodes CDR1 MNHEY and CDR2 SMNVEV (reference sequence). Trimming removed 5 bases from V and 3 bases from J, with 13 bases in between. The CDR3 contains 15 residues. For the CDR3, the DNA is TGTGCCAGCAGTGTTACCCCGGTCGACACCGGGGAGCTGTTTTTT. This gives the protein CASSVTPVDTGELFF.

V gene TRBV6-5 combines with J gene TRBJ2-5; no clear D. V dropped 2 bases and J dropped 9 bases, with 13 bases sitting between them. Germline V CDR1 and CDR2: MNHEY, SVGAGI. The CDR3 is 13 residues long. The chain's CDR3 is CASSYDGITPQYF. DNA for the CDR3: TGTGCCAGCAGTTACGATGGGATTACCCCCCAGTACTTC.

This clonotype was observed a few times. V is TRBV7-2 and J is TRBJ2-3; D is unclear. Germline-derived CDR1 and CDR2 are SGHTA and FQGNSA. V lost 1 base to trimming and J lost 0 bases, with 8 bases between them. The CDR3 covers 15 residues. The CDR3 loop reads CASSLDRTSTDTQYF. CDR3 nucleotide sequence: TGTGCCAGCAGCTTAGACAGAACAAGCACAGATACGCAGTATTTT.

V usage is TRBV12-3 or TRBV12-4 and J usage is TRBJ2-5; 13 bases are shared with TRBD2. After removal of 5 bases from V and 8 bases from J, the junction contained 8 bases not matched to a gene. CDR3 length equals 15 residues. The CDR3, as DNA: TGTGCCAGCAGTCCTGCAGGGACTAGCGGGGACACCCAGTACTTC. Protein: CASSPAGTSGDTQYF.

V is TRBV14 and J is TRBJ2-5; perhaps TRBD2 as D (5 bases). Deletions cut 2 bases from V and 3 bases from J, with 13 bases between. This CDR3 is 15 amino acids long. Per the germline V gene, CDR1 is SGHDN and CDR2 is FVKESK. CDR3 bases: TGTGCCAGCAGCCAACCCGACCGGGGAGAAGAGACCCAGTACTTC. Translated: CASSQPDRGEETQYF.

The chain uses TRBV7-9 and TRBJ2-2; no clear D. The germline V and J ends were trimmed by 3 bases and 6 bases, with 17 bases remaining between them. The CDR3 runs 16 residues. Looked up from germline, CDR1 is SEHNR and CDR2 is FQNEAQ (reference sequence). The DNA of the CDR3 is TGTGCCAGCAGCTTGGCCATGGGGATCCCTTCCGGGGAGCTGTTTTTT. It translates to CASSLAMGIPSGELFF.

This clonotype was counted between two and nine times. The chain carries TRBV10-3 and TRBJ2-3; 10 positions match TRBD1. Losses at the gene ends were 4 bases for V and 3 bases for J; bases not matched to a gene: 1. CDR3 length: 14 amino acids. In germline, CDR1 is ENHRY, CDR2 SYGVKD. The CDR3 bases are TGTGCCATCAGTGGACAGGGGGCAACAGATACGCAGTATTTT. It yields the protein CAISGQGATDTQYF.

This chain connects TRBV2 to TRBJ2-2; D call uncertain. The germline gives CDR1 SNHLY, CDR2 FYNNEI. This CDR3 region has 13 residues. V was clipped by 3 bases and J by 4 bases, with 6 bases between them. Written as DNA, the CDR3 is TGTGCCAGCAGTGAGCGCGTCACCGGGGAGCTGTTTTTT. Translation gives CASSERVTGELFF. Full variable domain (remainder filled in from reference TRBV2 and TRBJ2-2): EPEVTQTPSHQVTQMGQEVILRCVPISNHLYFYWYRQILGQKVEFLVSFYNNEISEKSEIFDDQFSVERPDGSNFTLKIRSTKLEDSAMYFCASSERVTGELFFGEGSRLTVL.

There are a few counts of this clonotype. V gene TRBV15 combines with J gene TRBJ1-1; D call uncertain. This CDR3 is built from 15 residues. Trimming took 2 bases from V and 0 from J, leaving 10 bases between them. Germline V gene data show CDR1 as LNHNV and CDR2 as YYDKDF (reference sequence). Here the CDR3 DNA reads TGTGCCACCAGCAGACCACCTGATATGAACACTGAAGCTTTCTTT. As protein: CATSRPPDMNTEAFF. The variable domain in full, with the rest retrieved from reference TRBV15 and TRBJ1-1, is DAMVIQNPRYQVTQFGKPVTLSCSQTLNHNVMYWYQQKSSQAPKLLFHYYDKDFNNEADTPDNFQSRRPNTSFCFLDIRSPGLGDTAMYLCATSRPPDMNTEAFFGQGTRLTVV.

This clonotype was counted a few times. This chain links TRBV30 with TRBJ2-7, with TRBD2 matching 7 bases. This CDR3 has 12 amino acids. Germline V gene lookup returns CDR1 GTSNPN and CDR2 SVGIG (reference sequence). V shed 4 bases, J shed 6 bases, and the junction held 6 bases outside the gene matches. Here the CDR3 reads CAWTRGESEQYF. CDR3 DNA: TGTGCCTGGACCCGGGGGGAGAGCGAGCAGTACTTC.

This chain uses TRBV6-1 with TRBJ1-5; D perhaps matches TRBD1 (5 bases). Trimming stripped 9 bases from V and 0 bases from J, with 15 bases between. The V gene's germline CDR1 is MNHNS and CDR2 SASEGT. There are 15 residues in the CDR3. CDR3 in amino acids: CASVEGRISNQPQHF. The DNA for the CDR3 is TGTGCCAGTGTCGAGGGGAGAATTAGCAATCAGCCCCAGCATTTT.

This CDR3 is CASSYGTSGTAGELFF. In DNA form, the CDR3 reads TGTGCCAGCAGTTACGGGACTAGCGGGACGGCCGGGGAGCTGTTTTTT. V usage is TRBV6-5 and J usage is TRBJ2-2; 13 bases are a match to TRBD2. With V trimmed by 2 bases and J by 6 bases, 3 bases remained unmatched. The CDR3 has 16 amino acids. CDR1 and CDR2 from the germline V gene are MNHEY and SVGAGI.

V gene TRBV7-2 combines with J gene TRBJ2-4; possibly TRBD2 for D (7 bases). This CDR3 contains 14 residues. Trimming stripped 1 base from V and 7 bases from J, with 11 bases between. The germline V gene has CDR1 SGHTA and CDR2 FQGNSA. The CDR3, as DNA: TGTGCCAGCAGCTTAGGCGGGGGCGGGAACATTCAGTACTTC. It translates to CASSLGGGGNIQYF.

The V call is TRBV5-1, the J call TRBJ1-1; TRBD1 matches at 8 bases. The germline CDR1 and CDR2 sequences are SGHRS and YFSETQ. With 0 bases clipped from V and 5 bases from J, the junction kept 12 bases outside the gene matches. The CDR3 totals 17 residues. The CDR3 spells CASSLAPRGRGGTEAFF. The CDR3 DNA follows: TGCGCCAGCAGCTTGGCACCCAGGGGGCGAGGTGGTACTGAAGCTTTCTTT. The whole variable domain, filled in from reference TRBV5-1 and TRBJ1-1, reads KAGVTQTPRYLIKTRGQQVTLSCSPISGHRSVSWYQQTPGQGLQFLFEYFSETQRNKGNFPGRFSGRQFSNSRSEMNVSTLELGDSALYLCASSLAPRGRGGTEAFFGQGTRLTVV.

The chain couples TRBV20-1 to TRBJ2-7; D gene uncertain. This CDR3 has 13 residues. Germline V lookup: CDR1 DFQATT, CDR2 SNEGSKA (reference sequence). The ends were cut back, 6 bases at V and 2 bases at J, with 14 bases in the middle. CDR3 protein: CSATVEVPYEQYF. The CDR3 bases are TGCAGTGCAACCGTAGAGGTTCCCTACGAGCAGTACTTC.

This chain joins TRBV25-1 and TRBJ1-4; D not resolved. Trimming removed 4 bases at V and 8 bases at J, with 17 bases between. The CDR3 contains 15 residues. Germline V CDR1 and CDR2: MGHDK, SYGVNS. CDR3 protein: CASSAAELRVEKLFF. The CDR3 DNA reads TGTGCCAGCAGTGCGGCGGAGTTGAGGGTGGAAAAACTGTTTTTT.

This sequence joins TRBV20-1 and TRBJ2-2; D not resolved. Deletions cut 4 bases from V and 0 bases from J, with 6 bases between. There are 13 residues in the CDR3. Germline assignment: CDR1 DFQATT and CDR2 SNEGSKA (reference sequence). In nucleotides, the CDR3 is TGCAGTGCTAAACCCCCGAACACCGGGGAGCTGTTTTTT. Protein: CSAKPPNTGELFF.

The chain uses TRBV30 and TRBJ2-1, with D unclear. V lost 2 bases to trimming and J lost 5 bases, with 10 bases between them. The CDR3 sequence is 13 residues long. Germline V gene data show CDR1 as GTSNPN and CDR2 as SVGIG (reference sequence). CDR3 nucleotides: TGTGCCTGGAGTAAGAGGCTGAACAATGAGCAGTTCTTC. Translating it yields CAWSKRLNNEQFF.

V gene TRBV5-1 combines with J gene TRBJ1-2; D uncertain. Per the germline V gene, CDR1 is SGHRS and CDR2 is YFSETQ. This CDR3 spans 14 amino acids. Trimming cost V 0 bases and J 5 bases, with 11 bases left between them. CDR3 sequence (DNA): TGCGCCAGCAGCTTGGAGGGCTTGCGATATGGCTACACCTTC. Its protein is CASSLEGLRYGYTF.

The genes are TRBV19 and TRBJ2-1; TRBD2 matches at 11 bases. This CDR3 comprises 16 residues. J was trimmed by 4 bases and V by 5 bases; bases with no gene match: 7. CDR1 LNHDA and CDR2 SQIVND come from the germline V gene (reference sequence). The CDR3 protein is CASSGTGLAAYNEQFF. The CDR3 DNA reads as TGTGCCAGTAGTGGAACGGGACTAGCGGCTTACAATGAGCAGTTCTTC.

This clonotype was seen at least ten times. The chain recombines TRBV5-1 with TRBJ1-1; 9 nucleotides align to TRBD1. V lost 0 bases and J lost 5; bases outside the gene matches: 2. CDR3 size: 14 residues. Per the germline V gene, CDR1 is SGHRS and CDR2 is YFSETQ. The DNA of the CDR3 is TGCGCCAGCAGCTTGGAGGACAGGGGAACTGAAGCTTTCTTT. Protein sequence: CASSLEDRGTEAFF.

The chain carries TRBV2 and TRBJ2-5; tentatively, D is TRBD2 (5 bases). V was cut by 6 bases and J by 0 bases, with 11 bases left in between. The CDR3 covers 14 residues. CDR1 and CDR2 from the germline V gene are SNHLY and FYNNEI. The CDR3 bases are TGTGCCAGCAGACCGGGGTTTGACCAAGAGACCCAGTACTTC. Translating gives CASRPGFDQETQYF.